These 29 T cell receptor beta chains originate from one sample sequenced in a study of metastatic and nonmetastatic thyroid tumors. Treatment of any kind had been given to no patient before thyroid surgery. TCRdb recomputed clones from the PCR reads via MiXCR. The sample carries approximately 23,000 clones, around 40% recorded once. Material for sequencing was blood. These receptors originate from a male donor with papillary thyroid cancer or a benign thyroid nodule (not recorded which). Some clones in this sample may be carry-over from other donors' samples.

This clone appeared a few times. The V gene is TRBV29-1, the J gene TRBJ2-7; a possible D gene is TRBD1 (5 bases). Germline V CDR1 and CDR2: SQVTM, ANQGSEA. The CDR3 spans 13 residues. V lost 2 bases and J 0 bases, leaving 8 bases between the germline ends. The CDR3 DNA reads as TGCAGCGTTGAATTGGACAACTCCTACGAGCAGTACTTC. The encoded protein is CSVELDNSYEQYF.

The chain joins TRBV3-1 to TRBJ2-7; D is uncertain. Trimming cost V 2 bases and J 2 bases, with 7 bases left between them. The CDR3 runs 13 residues. The V gene's germline CDR1 is LGHDT and CDR2 YNNKEL (reference sequence). CDR3: CASSQIGPYEQYF. The CDR3 coding sequence is TGTGCCAGCAGCCAAATCGGCCCCTACGAGCAGTACTTC.

This clone was found many times. This rearrangement joins TRBV14 to TRBJ2-2, with 11 bases aligning to TRBD2. The CDR3 has 21 residues. Per the germline V gene, CDR1 is SGHDN and CDR2 is FVKESK. The J segment lost 2 bases and the V segment lost 0 bases, leaving 14 bases of the junction unmatched. The CDR3 protein is CASSQDTTGGRLAGNTGELFF. DNA for the CDR3: TGTGCCAGCAGCCAAGATACGACAGGGGGTCGACTAGCGGGAAACACCGGGGAGCTGTTTTTT.

The V call is TRBV6-1, the J call TRBJ1-1; D uncertain. The CDR3 runs to 12 residues. V was cut by 0 bases and J by 10 bases, with 9 bases left in between. The germline V gene encodes CDR1 MNHNS and CDR2 SASEGT. Written as DNA, the CDR3 is TGTGCCAGCAGTGAAGCGCGGAAGGGAGCTTTCTTT. This codes for CASSEARKGAFF.

The chain couples TRBV28 to TRBJ1-4, with 10 bases identical to TRBD1. CDR1 is MDHEN, CDR2 SYDVKM, per germline. After removal of 2 bases from V and 6 bases from J, the junction contained 6 bases not matched to a gene. This CDR3 is built from 16 residues. DNA for the CDR3: TGTGCCAGCAGTTTAACCGGGACAGGGGTAGATGAAAAACTGTTTTTT. Translation: CASSLTGTGVDEKLFF.

The rearrangement uses TRBV19 and TRBJ1-5; D is uncertain. The ends were cut back, 3 bases at V and 6 bases at J, with 9 bases in the middle. The CDR3 contains 13 residues. Germline loops: CDR1 LNHDA, CDR2 SQIVND (reference sequence). In nucleotides, the CDR3 is TGTGCCAGTAGTATGGCTATCATTCAGCCCCAGCATTTT. Translating gives CASSMAIIQPQHF.

The CDR3 reads CASSLVRNEQFF. CDR3 DNA: TGTGCCAGCAGCTTAGTTAGGAATGAGCAGTTCTTC. The V and J genes are TRBV11-2 and TRBJ2-1; D is uncertain. Germline V CDR1 and CDR2: SGHAT, FQNNGV. This CDR3 region has 12 residues. V shed 1 base and J shed 7 bases, with 5 bases lying between them.

This sequence joins TRBV3-1 and TRBJ2-7; D is ambiguous. This CDR3 spans 12 amino acids. Trimming took off 1 base at V and 2 bases at J, with 3 bases between the two ends. Germline-derived CDR1 and CDR2 are LGHDT and YNNKEL (reference sequence). As DNA, the CDR3 is TGTGCCAGCAGCCAAGTAACCTACGAGCAGTACTTC. Translation gives CASSQVTYEQYF.

The chain has TRBV25-1 and TRBJ2-4; 12 bases map to TRBD2. Germline CDR1 reads MGHDK; CDR2 reads SYGVNS. The CDR3 length is 14 residues. Germline trimming cut 1 base from V and 8 bases from J; bases unmatched to any gene: 0. The chain's CDR3 is CASSESSGGDIQYF. CDR3 DNA sequence: TGTGCCAGCAGTGAATCTAGCGGGGGGGACATTCAGTACTTC.

The chain has TRBV18 and TRBJ2-2; D possibly corresponds to TRBD1 (5 bases). The CDR3 runs 16 residues. V lost 0 bases and J 1 base, leaving 9 bases between the germline ends. Germline CDR1 is KGHSH and CDR2 is LQKENI. CDR3 amino acids: CASSPPIRGNTGELFF. The CDR3 bases are TGTGCCAGCTCACCACCGATTAGGGGGAACACCGGGGAGCTGTTTTTT. Using reference TRBV18 and TRBJ2-2 for the parts outside the CDR3, the full variable domain is NAGVMQNPRHLVRRRGQEARLRCSPMKGHSHVYWYRQLPEEGLKFMVYLQKENIIDESGMPKERFSAEFPKEGPSILRIQQVVRGDSAAYFCASSPPIRGNTGELFFGEGSRLTVL.

The gene calls are TRBV3-1 and TRBJ1-4; the D is unclear. Per the germline V gene, CDR1 is LGHDT and CDR2 is YNNKEL (reference sequence). The germline V and J ends were trimmed by 3 bases and 7 bases, with 6 bases remaining between them. This CDR3 comprises 12 residues. CDR3 sequence: CASSQALEKLFF. The CDR3, as DNA: TGTGCCAGCAGCCAGGCTCTTGAAAAACTGTTTTTT.

V gene TRBV19 combines with J gene TRBJ2-7, with a tentative D call TRBD1 (6 bases). This CDR3 contains 12 residues. V was cut by 1 base and J by 10 bases, with 11 bases left in between. The germline gives CDR1 LNHDA, CDR2 SQIVND (reference sequence). The chain's CDR3 is CASSIGGHRQYF. CDR3 nucleotides: TGTGCCAGTAGTATAGGGGGACACCGCCAGTACTTC.

This chain connects TRBV7-2 to TRBJ2-7; 9 nucleotides agree with TRBD2. Looked up from germline, CDR1 is SGHTA and CDR2 is FQGNSA. Germline trimming cut 3 bases from V and 3 bases from J; bases unmatched to any gene: 6. CDR3 length: 15 amino acids. CDR3 sequence: CASSFPRGGLYEQYF. The CDR3, as DNA: TGTGCCAGCAGCTTTCCGCGGGGGGGCCTCTACGAGCAGTACTTC. The full variable domain, its missing parts supplied by reference TRBV7-2 and TRBJ2-7, is GAGVSQSPSNKVTEKGKDVELRCDPISGHTALYWYRQSLGQGLEFLIYFQGNSAPDKSGLPSDRFSAERTGGSVSTLTIQRTQQEDSAVYLCASSFPRGGLYEQYFGPGTRLTVT.

The chain employs TRBV18 and TRBJ2-7; perhaps TRBD1 as D (6 bases). V was cut by 10 bases and J by 5 bases, with 12 bases left in between. The CDR3 covers 11 residues. Germline V gene data show CDR1 as KGHSH and CDR2 as LQKENI. CDR3 sequence (DNA): TGTGCCACGTCAAGGGGGAACGAGCAGTACTTC. Translating it yields CATSRGNEQYF.

The chain uses TRBV20-1 and TRBJ2-5; 11 bases align to TRBD2. Germline loops: CDR1 DFQATT, CDR2 SNEGSKA (reference sequence). This CDR3 comprises 14 residues. Trimming removed 3 bases from V and 9 bases from J; junction bases left unmatched: 9. The CDR3 protein is CSARGTSGERAQYF. The DNA of the CDR3 is TGCAGTGCTAGGGGGACTAGCGGCGAGAGGGCCCAGTACTTC.

In this sample, this clone is medium-sized. The V and J genes are TRBV6-1 and TRBJ2-2; 7 nucleotides agree with TRBD1. The V and J ends lost 9 bases and 3 bases, in that order; junction bases with no gene match: 10. The CDR3 totals 15 residues. Germline V gene data show CDR1 as MNHNS and CDR2 as SASEGT. CDR3 protein: CASRNRGGDTGELFF. CDR3 DNA: TGTGCCAGTCGCAACAGGGGTGGGGACACCGGGGAGCTGTTTTTT.

This sequence joins TRBV7-8 and TRBJ2-7, with 9 bases that match TRBD2. Germline lookup yields CDR1 SGHVS and CDR2 FQNEAQ. The CDR3 extends over 17 amino acids. V lost 0 bases and J lost 2; bases outside the gene matches: 8. The CDR3 protein is CASSLARARGGPYEQYF. Here the CDR3 DNA reads TGTGCCAGCAGCTTAGCAAGGGCGCGGGGGGGGCCCTACGAGCAGTACTTC.

This chain connects TRBV5-4 to TRBJ1-2; D gene unclear. There are 12 residues in the CDR3. CDR1 is SGHNT, CDR2 YYREEE, per germline (reference sequence). Trimming took 0 bases from V and 8 from J, leaving 8 bases between them. The CDR3 loop is CASSLEGRGYTF. CDR3 coding DNA: TGTGCCAGCAGCTTGGAAGGGAGAGGCTACACCTTC.

The chain links TRBV30 to TRBJ1-2; no definite D call. From germline, CDR1 is GTSNPN and CDR2 SVGIG (reference sequence). The CDR3 has 14 amino acids. Trimming removed 4 bases at V and 0 bases at J, with 12 bases between. Here the CDR3 reads CAWIPLGTNYGYTF. The DNA of the CDR3 is TGTGCCTGGATTCCCCTCGGGACTAACTATGGCTACACCTTC. Full variable domain (rest looked up from reference TRBV30 and TRBJ1-2): SQTIHQWPATLVQPVGSPLSLECTVEGTSNPNLYWYRQAAGRGLQLLFYSVGIGQISSEVPQNLSASRPQDRQFILSSKKLLLSDSGFYLCAWIPLGTNYGYTFGSGTRLTVV.

This clone came up once. The chain combines TRBV11-2 with TRBJ2-3; D may be TRBD2 (5 bases). The CDR3 has 18 amino acids. Trimming pared 6 bases from V and 0 bases from J, leaving 22 bases between. Germline-derived CDR1 and CDR2 are SGHAT and FQNNGV. CDR3 residues: CASSTWLFGRESTDTQYF. The CDR3 DNA follows: TGTGCCAGCAGTACCTGGTTGTTTGGGAGAGAAAGCACAGATACGCAGTATTTT.

The chain has TRBV7-4 and TRBJ1-5; TRBD1 is a possible D gene (6 bases). Germline V gene data show CDR1 as SGHVT and CDR2 as SQSDAQ. Trimming left V 1 base short and J 7 bases short, with 8 bases between. This CDR3 is built from 13 residues. CDR3 in amino acids: CASSLEGGQPQHF. The DNA of the CDR3 is TGTGCCAGCAGCTTAGAAGGGGGGCAGCCCCAGCATTTT.

J is TRBJ2-2 and V is TRBV11-2, with 9 positions matching TRBD1. The CDR3 has 14 amino acids. V trimming: 6 bases; J trimming: 4 bases; junction bases outside the gene matches: 3. Germline V lookup: CDR1 SGHAT, CDR2 FQNNGV. Here the CDR3 DNA reads TGTGCCAGCAGTTGGGACAGGGCCACCGGGGAGCTGTTTTTT. Protein: CASSWDRATGELFF.

The V gene is TRBV6-1, the J gene TRBJ2-3; tentatively, D is TRBD2 (6 bases). The germline gives CDR1 MNHNS, CDR2 SASEGT. The V and J ends lost 7 bases and 2 bases respectively, with 16 bases between them. This CDR3 spans 15 amino acids. For the CDR3, the DNA is TGTGCCAGCAATATAGCGGAAGCTCACACAGATACGCAGTATTTT. Its protein product is CASNIAEAHTDTQYF.

This clone was picked up a small number of times. The chain combines TRBV6-1 with TRBJ2-7, with 12 bases identical to TRBD2. There are 14 residues in the CDR3. After removal of 6 bases from V and 4 bases from J, the junction contained 4 bases not matched to a gene. CDR1 and CDR2 (germline): MNHNS, SASEGT. CDR3 DNA sequence: TGTGCCAGCAGCATGACTAGCGGGGGTTACGAGCAGTACTTC. It encodes CASSMTSGGYEQYF.

Within the sample, this clone is medium-sized (0.01 to 0.1%). The rearrangement links TRBV9 to TRBJ2-1; 14 bases are shared with TRBD2. Germline CDR1 SGDLS, CDR2 YYNGEE. This CDR3 has 19 residues. V lost 0 bases and J lost 7; bases outside the gene matches: 12. CDR3 in amino acids: CASSVDGEYRLAGGNEQFF. In nucleotides, the CDR3 is TGTGCCAGCAGCGTAGACGGTGAATATAGACTAGCGGGGGGGAATGAGCAGTTCTTC.

The CDR3 loop reads CAWAPTQGGYTF. The CDR3 DNA follows: TGTGCCTGGGCACCCACCCAAGGGGGCTACACCTTC. V is TRBV30 and J is TRBJ1-2; D remains unclear. In germline, CDR1 is GTSNPN, CDR2 SVGIG (reference sequence). V dropped 5 bases and J dropped 8 bases, with 15 bases sitting between them. The CDR3 runs to 12 residues.

There are many counts of this clone. The rearrangement joins TRBV3-1 to TRBJ2-7, with D perhaps matching TRBD1 (6 bases). V gave up 4 bases and J gave up 0 bases, with 13 bases separating them. Per germline, CDR1 LGHDT and CDR2 YNNKEL (reference sequence). The CDR3 has 15 amino acids. The CDR3 reads CASSLQGISSYEQYF. CDR3 nucleotides: TGTGCCAGCAGCCTCCAGGGGATTTCCTCCTACGAGCAGTACTTC.

This clone has just a few counts. The chain joins TRBV6-2 or TRBV6-3 to TRBJ2-1; 10 bases align to TRBD2. From germline, CDR1 is MNHEY and CDR2 SVGEGT. The CDR3 length is 16 residues. J was trimmed by 4 bases and V by 6 bases; bases with no gene match: 9. The CDR3 loop reads CASSTPGLAEYNEQFF. Here the CDR3 DNA reads TGTGCCAGCAGCACTCCCGGACTAGCGGAGTACAATGAGCAGTTCTTC.

This clone ranks as medium-sized. V gene TRBV6-2 or TRBV6-3 combines with J gene TRBJ2-7; TRBD2 aligns across 7 bases. After removal of 0 bases from V and 3 bases from J, the junction contained 8 bases not matched to a gene. From germline, CDR1 is MNHEY and CDR2 SVGEGT. The CDR3 loop spans 16 amino acids. Here the CDR3 DNA reads TGTGCCAGCAGTTACTCGACTGGGAGGGCTTTCTACGAGCAGTACTTC. Translating gives CASSYSTGRAFYEQYF.